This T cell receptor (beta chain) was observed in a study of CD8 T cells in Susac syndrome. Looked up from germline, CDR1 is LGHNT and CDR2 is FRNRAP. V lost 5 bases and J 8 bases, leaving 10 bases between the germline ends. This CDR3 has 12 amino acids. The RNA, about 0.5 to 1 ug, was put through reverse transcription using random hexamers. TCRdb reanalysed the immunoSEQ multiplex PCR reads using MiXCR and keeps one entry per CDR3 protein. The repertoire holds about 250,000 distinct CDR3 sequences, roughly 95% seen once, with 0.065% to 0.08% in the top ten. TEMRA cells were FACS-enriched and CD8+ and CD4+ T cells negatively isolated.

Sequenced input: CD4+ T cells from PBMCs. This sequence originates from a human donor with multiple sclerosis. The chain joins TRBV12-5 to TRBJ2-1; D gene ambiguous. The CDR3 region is CASGTSLDEQFF. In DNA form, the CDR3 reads TGTGCTAGTGGTACGTCTCTGGATGAGCAGTTCTTC.